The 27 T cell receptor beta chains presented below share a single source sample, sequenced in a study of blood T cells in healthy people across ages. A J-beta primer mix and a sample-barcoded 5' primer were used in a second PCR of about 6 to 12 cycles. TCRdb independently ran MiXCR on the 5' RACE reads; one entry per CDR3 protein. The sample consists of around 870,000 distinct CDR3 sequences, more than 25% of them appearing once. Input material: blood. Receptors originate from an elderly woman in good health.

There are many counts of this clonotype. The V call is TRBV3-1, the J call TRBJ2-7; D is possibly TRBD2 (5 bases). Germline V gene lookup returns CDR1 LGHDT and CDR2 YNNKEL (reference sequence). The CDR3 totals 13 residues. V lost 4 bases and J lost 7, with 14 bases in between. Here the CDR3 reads CASSPGRPGEQYF. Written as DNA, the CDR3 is TGTGCCAGCAGCCCCGGGCGGCCGGGGGAGCAGTACTTC.

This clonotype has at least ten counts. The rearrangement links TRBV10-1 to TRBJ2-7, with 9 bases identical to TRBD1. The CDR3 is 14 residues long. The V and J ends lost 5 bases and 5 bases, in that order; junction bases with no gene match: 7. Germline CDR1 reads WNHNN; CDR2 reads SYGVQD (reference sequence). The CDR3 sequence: CASSKKDRGNEQYF. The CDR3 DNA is TGCGCCAGCAGTAAAAAGGACAGGGGAAACGAGCAGTACTTC.

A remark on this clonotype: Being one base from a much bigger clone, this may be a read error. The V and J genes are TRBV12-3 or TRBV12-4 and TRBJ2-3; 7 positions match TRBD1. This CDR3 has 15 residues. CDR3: CAGSNRQGSTDTQYF. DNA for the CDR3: TGTGCCGGCAGTAACAGACAGGGAAGCACAGATACGCAGTATTTT.

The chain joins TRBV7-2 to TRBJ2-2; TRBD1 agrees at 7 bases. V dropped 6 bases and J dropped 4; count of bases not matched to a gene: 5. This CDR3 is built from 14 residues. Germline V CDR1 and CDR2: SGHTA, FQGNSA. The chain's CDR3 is CASSGTACTGELFF. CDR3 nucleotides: TGTGCCAGCAGTGGGACAGCTTGCACCGGGGAGCTGTTTTTT.

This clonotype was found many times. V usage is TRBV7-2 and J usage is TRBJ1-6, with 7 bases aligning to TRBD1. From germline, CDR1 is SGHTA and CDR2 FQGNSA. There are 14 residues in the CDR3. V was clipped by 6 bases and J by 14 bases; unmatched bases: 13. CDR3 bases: TGTGCCAGCAGAGCCGGGACAGCAAACCGGACCCTCCACTTT. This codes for CASRAGTANRTLHF.

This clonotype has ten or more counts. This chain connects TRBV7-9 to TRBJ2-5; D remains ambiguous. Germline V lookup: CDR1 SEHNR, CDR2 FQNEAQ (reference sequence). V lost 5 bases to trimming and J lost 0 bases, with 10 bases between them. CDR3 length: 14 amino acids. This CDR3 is CASSLAADQETQYF. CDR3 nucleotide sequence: TGTGCCAGCAGCCTGGCGGCGGACCAAGAGACCCAGTACTTC.

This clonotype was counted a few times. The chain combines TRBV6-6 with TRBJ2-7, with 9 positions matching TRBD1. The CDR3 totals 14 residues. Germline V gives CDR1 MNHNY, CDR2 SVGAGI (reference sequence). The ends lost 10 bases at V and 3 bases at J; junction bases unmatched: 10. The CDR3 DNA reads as TGTGCCACCAGCCCGGGACAGGGTTACTACGAGCAGTACTTC. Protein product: CATSPGQGYYEQYF.

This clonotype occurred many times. The CDR3 loop is CASSHSGPQETQYF. The CDR3 region has the DNA TGTGCCAGCAGCCATAGCGGGCCGCAAGAGACCCAGTACTTC. This chain uses TRBV3-1 with TRBJ2-5, with 7 bases aligning to TRBD2. The germline gives CDR1 LGHDT, CDR2 YNNKEL (reference sequence). This CDR3 spans 14 amino acids. After removal of 3 bases from V and 2 bases from J, the junction contained 3 bases not matched to a gene.

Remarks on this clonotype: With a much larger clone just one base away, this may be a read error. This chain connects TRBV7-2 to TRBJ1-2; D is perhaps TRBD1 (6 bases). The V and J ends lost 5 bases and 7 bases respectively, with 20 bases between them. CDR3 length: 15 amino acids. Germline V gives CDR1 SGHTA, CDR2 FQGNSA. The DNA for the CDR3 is TGTGCCAGCAGCCCGACGGTGGGGGGCGGCCGTGGCTACACCTTC. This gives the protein CASSPTVGGGRGYTF.

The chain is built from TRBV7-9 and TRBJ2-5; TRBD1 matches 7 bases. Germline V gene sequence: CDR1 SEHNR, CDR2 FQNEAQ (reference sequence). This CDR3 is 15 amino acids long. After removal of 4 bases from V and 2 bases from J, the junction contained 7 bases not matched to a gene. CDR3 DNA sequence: TGTGCCAGCAGCTCAACGACAGGGAAACAAGAGACCCAGTACTTC. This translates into CASSSTTGKQETQYF.

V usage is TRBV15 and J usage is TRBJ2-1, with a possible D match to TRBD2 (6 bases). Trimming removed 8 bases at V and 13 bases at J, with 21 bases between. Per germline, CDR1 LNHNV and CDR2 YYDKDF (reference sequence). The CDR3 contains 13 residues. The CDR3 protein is CATQQASGQTQFF. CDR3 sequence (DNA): TGTGCCACCCAGCAGGCGAGCGGGCAGACCCAGTTCTTC. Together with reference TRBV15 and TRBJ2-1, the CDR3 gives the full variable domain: DAMVIQNPRYQVTQFGKPVTLSCSQTLNHNVMYWYQQKSSQAPKLLFHYYDKDFNNEADTPDNFQSRRPNTSFCFLDIRSPGLGDTAMYLCATQQASGQTQFFGPGTRLTVL.

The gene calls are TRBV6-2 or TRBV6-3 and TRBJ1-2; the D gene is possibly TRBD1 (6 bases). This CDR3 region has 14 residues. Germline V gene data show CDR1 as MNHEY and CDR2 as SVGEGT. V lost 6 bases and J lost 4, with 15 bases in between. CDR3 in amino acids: CASSYRVGGYGYTF. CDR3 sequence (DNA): TGTGCCAGCAGCTACAGGGTCGGGGGCTATGGCTACACCTTC.

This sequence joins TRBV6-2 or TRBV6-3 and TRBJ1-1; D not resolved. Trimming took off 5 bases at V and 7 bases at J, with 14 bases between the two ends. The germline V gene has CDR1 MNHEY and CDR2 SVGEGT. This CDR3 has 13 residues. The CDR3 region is CASSLLPPGEAFF. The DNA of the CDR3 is TGTGCCAGCAGTCTTCTCCCACCCGGTGAAGCTTTCTTT.

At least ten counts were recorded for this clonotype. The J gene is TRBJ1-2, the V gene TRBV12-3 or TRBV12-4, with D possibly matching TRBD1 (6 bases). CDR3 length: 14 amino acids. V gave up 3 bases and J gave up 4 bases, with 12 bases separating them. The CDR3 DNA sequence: TGTGCCAGCAGTTTGCGGGGGGCGAGCTATGGCTACACCTTC. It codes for CASSLRGASYGYTF.

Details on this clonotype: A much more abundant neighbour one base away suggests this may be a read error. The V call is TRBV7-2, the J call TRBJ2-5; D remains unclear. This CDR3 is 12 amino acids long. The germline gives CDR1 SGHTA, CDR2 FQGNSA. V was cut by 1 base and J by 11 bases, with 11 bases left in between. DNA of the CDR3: TGTGCCAGCAGCTTAGTCTCGACCGGGCAGTACTTC. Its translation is CASSLVSTGQYF.

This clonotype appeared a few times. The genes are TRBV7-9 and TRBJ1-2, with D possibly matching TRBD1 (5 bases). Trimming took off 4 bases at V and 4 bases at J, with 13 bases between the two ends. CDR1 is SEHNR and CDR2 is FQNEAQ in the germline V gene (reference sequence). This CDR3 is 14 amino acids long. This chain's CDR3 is CASSSRGRTYGYTF. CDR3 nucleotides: TGTGCCAGCAGCTCCCGGGGGAGGACCTATGGCTACACCTTC.

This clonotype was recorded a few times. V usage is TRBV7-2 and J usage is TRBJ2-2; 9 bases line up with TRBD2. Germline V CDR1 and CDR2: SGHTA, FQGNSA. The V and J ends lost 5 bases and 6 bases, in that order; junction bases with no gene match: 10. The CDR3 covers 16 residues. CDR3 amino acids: CASSRVLAGVAGELFF. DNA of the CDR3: TGTGCCAGCAGCCGTGTATTAGCGGGGGTTGCCGGGGAGCTGTTTTTT.

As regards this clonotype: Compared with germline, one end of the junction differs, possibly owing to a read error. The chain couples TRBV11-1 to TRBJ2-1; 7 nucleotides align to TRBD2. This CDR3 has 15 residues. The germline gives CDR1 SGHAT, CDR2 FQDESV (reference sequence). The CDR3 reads CAGSQAGIGTHEQFF. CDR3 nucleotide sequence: TGTGCCGGCAGCCAAGCGGGGATAGGCACCCATGAGCAGTTCTTC. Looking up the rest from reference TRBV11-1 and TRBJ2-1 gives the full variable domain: EAEVAQSPRYKITEKSQAVAFWCDPISGHATLYWYRQILGQGPELLVQFQDESVVDDSQLPKDRFSAERLKGVDSTLKIQPAELGDSAMYLCAGSQAGIGTHEQFFGPGTRLTVL.

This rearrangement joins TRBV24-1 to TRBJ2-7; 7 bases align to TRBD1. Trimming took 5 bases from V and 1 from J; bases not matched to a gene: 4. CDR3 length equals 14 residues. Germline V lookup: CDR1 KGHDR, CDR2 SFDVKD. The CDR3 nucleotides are TGTGCCACCAGTGGGACAGGAGGATCCTACGAGCAGTACTTC. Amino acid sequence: CATSGTGGSYEQYF.

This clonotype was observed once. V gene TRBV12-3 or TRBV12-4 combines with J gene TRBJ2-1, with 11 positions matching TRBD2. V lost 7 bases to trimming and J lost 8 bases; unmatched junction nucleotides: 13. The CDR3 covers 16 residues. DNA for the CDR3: TGTGCCAGCACCCCCTCCGGTACTAGCGGGAGCTATGAGCAGTTCTTC. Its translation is CASTPSGTSGSYEQFF.

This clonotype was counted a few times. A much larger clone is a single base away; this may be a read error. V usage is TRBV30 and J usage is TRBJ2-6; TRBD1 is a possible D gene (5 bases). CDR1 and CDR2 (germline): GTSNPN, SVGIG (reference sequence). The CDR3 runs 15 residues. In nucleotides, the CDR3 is TGTGCCTGGAGTGTCCTTAGCTCTGGGGCCAACGTCCGGACTTTC. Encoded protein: CAWSVLSSGANVRTF.

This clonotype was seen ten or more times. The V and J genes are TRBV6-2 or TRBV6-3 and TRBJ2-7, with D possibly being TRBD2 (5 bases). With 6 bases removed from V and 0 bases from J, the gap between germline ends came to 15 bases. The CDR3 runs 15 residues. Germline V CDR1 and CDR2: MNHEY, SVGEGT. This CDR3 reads CASRPHVGSSYEQYF. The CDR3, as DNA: TGTGCCAGCAGGCCGCATGTGGGGAGCTCCTACGAGCAGTACTTC.

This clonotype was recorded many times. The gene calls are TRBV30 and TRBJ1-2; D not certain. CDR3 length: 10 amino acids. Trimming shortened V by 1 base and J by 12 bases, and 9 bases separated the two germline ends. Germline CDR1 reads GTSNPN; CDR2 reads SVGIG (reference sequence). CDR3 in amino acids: CAWSGARHTF. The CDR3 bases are TGTGCCTGGAGTGGGGCCAGACACACCTTC.

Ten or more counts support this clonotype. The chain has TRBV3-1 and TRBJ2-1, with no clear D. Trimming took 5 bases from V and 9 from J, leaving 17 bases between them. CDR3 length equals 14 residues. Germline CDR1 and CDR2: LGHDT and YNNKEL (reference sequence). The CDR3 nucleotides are TGTGCCAGCAGCTTAACGTGGCAGGTTGGTGAGCAGTTCTTC. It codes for CASSLTWQVGEQFF.

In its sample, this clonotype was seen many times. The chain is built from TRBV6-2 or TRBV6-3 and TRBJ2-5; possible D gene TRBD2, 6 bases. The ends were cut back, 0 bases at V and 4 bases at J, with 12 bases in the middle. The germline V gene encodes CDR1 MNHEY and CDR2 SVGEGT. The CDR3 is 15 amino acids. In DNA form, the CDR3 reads TGTGCCAGCAGTTACTCGTCAGGGACTGGAGAGACCCAGTACTTC. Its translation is CASSYSSGTGETQYF.

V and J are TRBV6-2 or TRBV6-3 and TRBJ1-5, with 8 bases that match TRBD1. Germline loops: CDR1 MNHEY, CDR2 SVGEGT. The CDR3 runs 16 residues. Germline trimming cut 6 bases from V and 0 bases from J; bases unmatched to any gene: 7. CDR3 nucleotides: TGTGCCAGCAGACGGACAGGGACTTATAGCAATCAGCCCCAGCATTTT. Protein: CASRRTGTYSNQPQHF.

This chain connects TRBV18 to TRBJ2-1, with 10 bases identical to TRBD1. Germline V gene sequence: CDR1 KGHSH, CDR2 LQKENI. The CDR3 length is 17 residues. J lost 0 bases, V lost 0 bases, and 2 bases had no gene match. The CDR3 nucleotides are TGTGCCAGCTCACCACCGACAGGGGGCCCCTCCTACAATGAGCAGTTCTTC. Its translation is CASSPPTGGPSYNEQFF.